The rows below give T cell receptor beta chains drawn from one sample of a study of beta chain features in type 1 diabetes. The table came from immunoSEQ multiplex PCR; TCRdb's copy has only in-frame clones and leaves some out. The sample contains hundreds of thousands of clones, about an eighth of which appear only once. The sample taken for sequencing was naive CD4+ T cells from blood. The source is a man between 18 and 29 years old with type 1 diabetes. CDR3s include the opening cysteine and the closing phenylalanine or tryptophan. The D gene is left open where the match is weak. Clone size is not always given. Where it is, it says once, few, many or a class for expanded clones.

V	size	J	D	DNA	CDR3
TRBV6-1	few	TRBJ2-1	.	TGTGCCAGCAGTGAATTGAAGCGGGAGCAGTTCTTC	CASSELKREQFF
TRBV27	few	TRBJ1-2	.	TGTGCCAGCCTCCCCCGGCCGGCTAACTATGGCTACACCTTC	CASLPRPANYGYTF
TRBV5-1	.	TRBJ2-3	.	TGCGCCAGCAGCCTAGAGGCAGGACGCACAGATACGCAGTATTTT	CASSLEAGRTDTQYF
TRBV5-1	.	TRBJ1-1	.	TGCGCCAGCAGCCCAAGTGGGGGTGCAAACACTGAAGCTTTCTTT	CASSPSGGANTEAFF
TRBV12-5	.	TRBJ1-4	.	TGTGCTAGTGGTTCACCAACTAATGAAAAACTGTTTTTT	CASGSPTNEKLFF
TRBV5-1	.	TRBJ2-1	.	TGCGCCAGCGCCACGGGGGCCCAGTTCAATGAGCAGTTCTTC	CASATGAQFNEQFF
TRBV12-5	.	TRBJ1-1	TRBD1	TGTGCTAGTGGTTCGAATACCCCCGGGACAGGTGAAGCTTTCTTT	CASGSNTPGTGEAFF
TRBV6-5	.	TRBJ1-5	TRBD1	TGTGCCAGCAGCGACAGGGGAAATCAGCCCCAGCATTTT	CASSDRGNQPQHF
TRBV7-2	few	TRBJ2-1	TRBD1	TGTGCCAGCAGCTTAGGACAGGGGGAATGGAATGAGCAGTTCTTC	CASSLGQGEWNEQFF
TRBV30	.	TRBJ1-5	TRBD1	TGTGCCTGGAGTGTAGACAGGGGGAGGCAGCCCCAGCATTTT	CAWSVDRGRQPQHF
TRBV5-6	.	TRBJ2-2	TRBD1	TGTGCCAGCAGCCTACAGGGGCGATGGACCGGGGAGCTGTTTTTT	CASSLQGRWTGELFF
TRBV7-2	.	TRBJ2-3	TRBD2	TGTGCCAGCAGCCTCCGACTAGCGGGGGCTAGCACAGATACGCAGTATTTT	CASSLRLAGASTDTQYF
TRBV10-3	.	TRBJ1-4	.	TGTGCCATCAGCCGGGACACGGCAACTAATGAAAAACTGTTTTTT	CAISRDTATNEKLFF
TRBV7-9	few	TRBJ2-1	TRBD1	TGTGCCAGCAGCCCTGGGACAGCTTCTAATGAGCAGTTCTTC	CASSPGTASNEQFF
TRBV30	.	TRBJ1-5	.	TGTGCCTGGAGCCAACAGGGTTATAGCAATCAGCCCCAGCATTTT	CAWSQQGYSNQPQHF
TRBV13	.	TRBJ1-1	.	TGTGCCAGCAGCTTAGGCTCATGGGAGAGCCGGAACACTGAAGCTTTCTTT	CASSLGSWESRNTEAFF
TRBV30	.	TRBJ1-4	.	TGTGCCTGGAGTGTACAACCCAACGGGGAAAAACTGTTTTTT	CAWSVQPNGEKLFF
TRBV11-3	.	TRBJ2-7	.	TGTGCCAGCAGCCCCGGGATCAACTACGAGCAGTACTTC	CASSPGINYEQYF
TRBV30	once	TRBJ2-7	TRBD2	TGTGCCTGGAGTGTCCTAGCGGGGATATACGAGCAGTACTTC	CAWSVLAGIYEQYF
TRBV29-1	few	TRBJ2-7	.	TGCAGCGTTGTTTTCGCCGACAGAGCCTACGAGCAGTACTTC	CSVVFADRAYEQYF
TRBV19	few	TRBJ2-2	.	TGTGCCAGTAGTAAGGGGTACGGGGAGCTGTTTTTT	CASSKGYGELFF
TRBV25-1	.	TRBJ1-1	TRBD1	TGTGCCAGCAGTGAGACAGGGGAGAACACTGAAGCTTTCTTT	CASSETGENTEAFF
TRBV6-5	once	TRBJ1-1	.	TGTGCCAGCAGTTACTCGGAATATGCCGGGAACACTGAAGCTTTCTTT	CASSYSEYAGNTEAFF
TRBV30	few	TRBJ2-6	.	TGTGCCTGGAGCCTGTCTGGGGCCAACGTCCTGACTTTC	CAWSLSGANVLTF
TRBV6-5	.	TRBJ2-2	TRBD2	TGTGCCAGCACCTCGGGCGGGGGAACCGGGGAGCTGTTTTTT	CASTSGGGTGELFF
TRBV15	.	TRBJ1-5	.	TGTGCCACCAGCCGGTTGGGGAATCAGCCCCAGCATTTT	CATSRLGNQPQHF
TRBV30	few	TRBJ1-5	TRBD1	TGTGCCTGGAGTACCGGGACAGGGTTCTATCAGCCCCAGCATTTT	CAWSTGTGFYQPQHF
TRBV7-9	.	TRBJ2-7	.	TGTGCCAGCAGCTTAGAGGACAGAGTCTACGAGCAGTACTTC	CASSLEDRVYEQYF
TRBV19	few	TRBJ1-2	.	TGTGCCAGTAGTATGTCTACAGGAGCTAACTATGGCTACACCTTC	CASSMSTGANYGYTF
TRBV10-3	few	TRBJ2-1	.	TGTGCCATCAAAGGGACAAACAAGAATGAGCAGTTCTTC	CAIKGTNKNEQFF
TRBV6-4	.	TRBJ2-3	.	TGTGCCAGCAGTGATAAAGCGGGTACAGATACGCAGTATTTT	CASSDKAGTDTQYF
TRBV6-6	.	TRBJ2-2	.	TGTGCCAGCAACCCGGTGAGGGCTGCCGGGGAGCTGTTTTTT	CASNPVRAAGELFF
TRBV30	.	TRBJ1-2	TRBD1	TGTGCCTGGAGCGTACAGGGGTACTATGGCTACACCTTC	CAWSVQGYYGYTF
TRBV10-3	.	TRBJ1-1	.	TGTGCCATCAGTGATTCCCCTTTGTGGGGGAACACTGAAGCTTTCTTT	CAISDSPLWGNTEAFF
TRBV30	.	TRBJ2-1	TRBD2	TGTGCCTGGAGTCCCTCATCTAGCGGGGGAGTCCTCTTC	CAWSPSSSGGVLF
TRBV10-3	.	TRBJ2-3	.	TGTGCCACCACTGAGGCGGCAGGGAAAGATACGCAGTATTTT	CATTEAAGKDTQYF
TRBV7-9	few	TRBJ2-1	.	TGTGCCAGCAGCTTTCAGGAAGCCTCCAATGAGCAGTTCTTC	CASSFQEASNEQFF
TRBV7-8	.	TRBJ2-7	.	TGTGCCAGCAGCTTAGATGGTGTAGGGGCCTACGAGCAGTACTTC	CASSLDGVGAYEQYF
TRBV7-9	.	TRBJ2-4	TRBD2	TGTGCCAGCAGCTTAGGAACTAGCGGGGTCAAAAACATTCAGTACTTC	CASSLGTSGVKNIQYF
TRBV2	.	TRBJ2-1	.	TGTGCCAGCAAAACAGGGAGCTCCTACAATGAGCAGTTCTTC	CASKTGSSYNEQFF
TRBV10-3	few	TRBJ1-2	.	TGTGCCACAAAGGGGCCCAACTATGGCTACACCTTC	CATKGPNYGYTF
TRBV4-1	few	TRBJ2-7	TRBD2	TGCGCCAGCAGCCACCTACTAGCGGGGTTCGGGTACGAGCAGTACTTC	CASSHLLAGFGYEQYF
TRBV11-1	.	TRBJ2-7	TRBD1	TGTGCCAGCAGCTTAGGGGGACAGAATTACGAGCAGTACTTC	CASSLGGQNYEQYF
TRBV10-3	few	TRBJ2-5	.	TGTGCCATCAGTGAAGGGGGGCAAGAGACCCAGTACTTC	CAISEGGQETQYF
TRBV27	.	TRBJ1-2	.	TGTGCCAGCAGTTTAAGGCCCGAGACGAACGGCTACACCTTC	CASSLRPETNGYTF
TRBV28	.	TRBJ1-2	TRBD1	TGTGCCAGCAGTTCCCGACAGGGGAGTAGCGGCTACACCTTC	CASSSRQGSSGYTF
TRBV6-5	few	TRBJ2-3	.	TGTGCCAGCAGTTACTCAGGACAGCAATCAACAGATACGCAGTATTTT	CASSYSGQQSTDTQYF
TRBV5-1	.	TRBJ2-7	TRBD1	TGCGCCAGCAGCTCCGGACAGGGTAAAGGCGAGCAGTACTTC	CASSSGQGKGEQYF
TRBV30	few	TRBJ1-1	.	TGTGCCTGGACGAGAGCAGTTGAAGCTTTCTTT	CAWTRAVEAFF
TRBV19	.	TRBJ2-5	TRBD1	TGTGCCACCGAAGTCGGGCAGGGGGTTAGAACCCAGTACTTC	CATEVGQGVRTQYF
TRBV5-1	.	TRBJ2-3	TRBD2	TGCGCCAGCAGCCTTTGGACTAGCGGGGCGACCATTGATACGCAGTATTTT	CASSLWTSGATIDTQYF
TRBV2	few	TRBJ2-7	TRBD1	TGTGCCAGCAGCAAGGGGGCTCCGGGCGAGCAGTACTTC	CASSKGAPGEQYF
TRBV7-9	.	TRBJ2-1	.	TGTGCCAGCAGTCTTGAAGGGGGCTCCTACAATGAGCAGTTCTTC	CASSLEGGSYNEQFF
TRBV7-6	.	TRBJ1-5	TRBD1	TGTGCCAGCAGCGCCGGGACAGGGGCCAGCAATCAGCCCCAGCATTTT	CASSAGTGASNQPQHF
TRBV11-3	.	TRBJ2-3	.	TGTGCCAGCAGCTTCGGGGTCACAGATACGCAGTATTTT	CASSFGVTDTQYF
TRBV18	few	TRBJ2-7	TRBD1	TGTGCCAGCTCACCTGAATCGACAGGGGGACTAGAGCAGTACTTC	CASSPESTGGLEQYF
TRBV5-1	few	TRBJ2-2	.	TGCGCCAGCTACGGACAGCCGAACACCGGGGAGCTGTTTTTT	CASYGQPNTGELFF